The 24 T cell receptor beta chains listed next were all sequenced from one sample in a study of identical twins. TCRdb reanalysed the 5' RACE reads using MiXCR and keeps one entry per CDR3 protein. Here the sample spans hundreds of thousands of distinct CDR3 sequences, 7.5% being singletons. A further study also used this sample, focusing on yellow fever vaccine responses in identical twins.

Sequenced sample: memory (CD45RO+) T cells sorted from blood. All receptors derive from a woman in her late teens or twenties in good health.

Many counts were recorded for this clonotype. V and J are TRBV5-1 and TRBJ2-5; D not certain. This CDR3 spans 15 amino acids. Germline loops: CDR1 SGHRS, CDR2 YFSETQ. V lost 0 bases, J lost 0 bases, and 9 bases lay in between. This CDR3 is CASSLGSTNQETQYF. CDR3 sequence (DNA): TGCGCCAGCAGCTTGGGGTCGACAAACCAAGAGACCCAGTACTTC.

This clonotype was seen many times. The chain recombines TRBV27 with TRBJ2-1; D possibly matches TRBD1 or TRBD2 (6 bases each). This CDR3 contains 16 residues. V was pared by 7 bases and J by 0 bases, with 16 bases between. The V gene's germline CDR1 is MNHEY and CDR2 SMNVEV (reference sequence). This chain's CDR3 is CASIPLGGSSYNEQFF. DNA for the CDR3: TGTGCCAGCATACCCTTAGGGGGGTCCTCCTACAATGAGCAGTTCTTC.

This clonotype was seen at least ten times. V and J are TRBV12-3 or TRBV12-4 and TRBJ2-1; 7 positions agree with TRBD2. There are 15 residues in the CDR3. V lost 5 bases and J lost 4; bases outside the gene matches: 8. The CDR3 DNA follows: TGTGCCAGCAGTCCCGGTAGCGGGCCTTACAATGAGCAGTTCTTC. This encodes CASSPGSGPYNEQFF.

There are a few counts of this clonotype. In DNA, the CDR3 is TGTGCCAGCAGCTCCGGACTAGCGGGGCCAGATACGCAGTATTTT. Its protein is CASSSGLAGPDTQYF. The genes are TRBV7-2 and TRBJ2-3; TRBD2 aligns across 12 bases. With V trimmed by 4 bases and J by 4 bases, 3 bases remained unmatched. Germline V gene data show CDR1 as SGHTA and CDR2 as FQGNSA. There are 15 residues in the CDR3.

Only a few counts were recorded for this clonotype. V usage is TRBV6-5 and J usage is TRBJ2-7; D unclear. The CDR3 spans 13 residues. Germline V gives CDR1 MNHEY, CDR2 SVGAGI. V was clipped by 4 bases and J by 2 bases, with 9 bases between them. CDR3: CASSWSPTYEQYF. The CDR3 DNA reads TGTGCCAGCAGTTGGTCACCTACCTACGAGCAGTACTTC.

This clonotype was observed at least ten times. The rearrangement uses TRBV2 and TRBJ2-5; 8 nucleotides line up with TRBD2. This CDR3 comprises 15 residues. Trimming at V came to 8 bases and at J to 3 bases, leaving 11 bases not matched to a gene. Germline V CDR1 and CDR2: SNHLY, FYNNEI. CDR3 nucleotides: TGTGCCAGCGGATGGACTGCGGGGGGTGAAGAGACCCAGTACTTC. It yields the protein CASGWTAGGEETQYF.

This clonotype was counted between two and nine times. This chain uses TRBV6-1 with TRBJ2-2; a possible D gene is TRBD2 (5 bases). The CDR3 is 16 amino acids. The V and J ends lost 4 bases and 4 bases respectively, with 16 bases between them. The germline CDR1 and CDR2 sequences are MNHNS and SASEGT. The CDR3 here is CASSVPTPAGTGELFF. CDR3 DNA: TGTGCCAGCAGTGTCCCCACACCGGCGGGCACCGGGGAGCTGTTTTTT.

V usage is TRBV3-1 and J usage is TRBJ2-5; 10 nucleotides agree with TRBD2. V trimming: 1 base; J trimming: 7 bases; junction bases outside the gene matches: 6. CDR1 LGHDT and CDR2 YNNKEL come from the germline V gene (reference sequence). The CDR3 contains 15 residues. Here the CDR3 DNA reads TGTGCCAGCAGCCAAGCTAGCGGGGGCGCCGGGACCCAGTACTTC. Translated, it gives CASSQASGGAGTQYF.

This clonotype was counted many times. The junction shows a germline mismatch at one end, possibly a read error. The chain recombines TRBV12-3 or TRBV12-4 with TRBJ2-3; D may correspond to TRBD1 or TRBD2 (5 bases each). The CDR3 extends over 12 amino acids. CDR3 bases: TGTGCTAGCATGGGACGGACAGATACGCAGTATTTT. Translated: CASMGRTDTQYF.

This clonotype was observed at least ten times. The chain recombines TRBV2 with TRBJ1-6; D uncertain. This CDR3 has 15 amino acids. From germline, CDR1 is SNHLY and CDR2 FYNNEI. Trimming cost V 4 bases and J 8 bases, with 15 bases left between them. The CDR3 loop reads CASSARALGDSPLHF. DNA for the CDR3: TGTGCCAGCAGTGCTAGAGCCCTAGGCGATTCACCCCTCCACTTT.

This clonotype was seen at least ten times. CDR3 amino acids: CATSDPRVKGNQPQHF. Written as DNA, the CDR3 is TGTGCCACCAGTGACCCTAGAGTGAAGGGCAATCAGCCCCAGCATTTT. The chain couples TRBV24-1 to TRBJ1-5; D not resolved. V was shortened by 4 bases and J by 2 bases, with 14 bases between the two germline ends. Per the germline V gene, CDR1 is KGHDR and CDR2 is SFDVKD. This CDR3 comprises 16 residues.

The table lists this clonotype with many counts. V gene TRBV7-9 combines with J gene TRBJ2-5; 8 nucleotides match TRBD2. Germline CDR1 reads SEHNR; CDR2 reads FQNEAQ (reference sequence). V lost 5 bases, J lost 1 base, and 6 bases stayed unmatched. CDR3 length: 15 residues. This CDR3 reads CASSPPRGVQETQYF. The CDR3 nucleotides are TGTGCCAGCAGCCCCCCGCGGGGGGTCCAAGAGACCCAGTACTTC.

This clonotype was observed at least ten times. The gene calls are TRBV11-1 and TRBJ2-3, with 7 bases lining up with TRBD2. The CDR3 spans 18 residues. V lost 1 base, J lost 7 bases, and 17 bases stayed unmatched. CDR1 and CDR2 from the germline V gene are SGHAT and FQDESV (reference sequence). For the CDR3, the DNA is TGTGCCAGCAGCTTAGACGCCAGGACTAGTTCCAGCGTATATACGCAGTATTTT. As protein: CASSLDARTSSSVYTQYF.

A note on this clonotype: Possible read error: a much larger clone is one base away. The chain carries TRBV28 and TRBJ2-1, with 13 positions matching TRBD2. The CDR3 totals 16 residues. The V gene end was trimmed by 4 bases and the J gene end by 7 bases; junction bases not matched to a gene: 7. Germline loops: CDR1 MDHEN, CDR2 SYDVKM. The CDR3 is CASSWGRTSGRNEQFF. CDR3 nucleotides: TGTGCCAGCAGTTGGGGGCGGACTAGCGGGAGAAATGAGCAGTTCTTC.

This clonotype showed up many times. The V and J genes are TRBV15 and TRBJ2-7; D is undetermined. This CDR3 comprises 13 residues. V was cut by 4 bases and J by 0 bases, with 7 bases left in between. Germline V lookup: CDR1 LNHNV, CDR2 YYDKDF (reference sequence). The CDR3 sequence is CATSILISYEQYF. CDR3 coding DNA: TGTGCCACCAGCATCCTCATCTCCTACGAGCAGTACTTC.

This rearrangement joins TRBV7-6 to TRBJ2-6; the D is unclear. V lost 5 bases to trimming and J lost 0 bases, with 11 bases between them. The CDR3 is 16 residues long. Per the germline V gene, CDR1 is SGHVS and CDR2 is FNYEAQ. The CDR3 DNA follows: TGTGCCAGCAGCCTTTCCAGTCGCTCTGGGGCCAACGTCCTGACTTTC. Its protein product is CASSLSSRSGANVLTF. Drawing the rest from reference TRBV7-6 and TRBJ2-6, the complete variable domain is GAGVSQSPRYKVTKRGQDVALRCDPISGHVSLYWYRQALGQGPEFLTYFNYEAQQDKSGLPNDRFSAERPEGSISTLTIQRTEQRDSAMYRCASSLSSRSGANVLTFGAGSRLTVL.

This rearrangement joins TRBV25-1 to TRBJ1-2; no definite D call. CDR1 is MGHDK, CDR2 SYGVNS, per germline. Trimming stripped 2 bases from V and 7 bases from J, with 8 bases between. This CDR3 is built from 12 residues. DNA of the CDR3: TGTGCCAGCAGTGAACCCCGGGTTGGCTACACCTTC. This codes for CASSEPRVGYTF.

This clonotype was recorded a few times. The chain uses TRBV12-3 or TRBV12-4 and TRBJ1-1; no clear D. Trimming took off 3 bases at V and 4 bases at J, with 6 bases between the two ends. This CDR3 has 12 amino acids. This chain's CDR3 is CASSLRSTEAFF. The CDR3 DNA reads as TGTGCCAGCAGTTTGAGGAGCACTGAAGCTTTCTTT.

CDR3 nucleotide sequence: TGTGCCAGCAGACTCGGGACGGTCCACAATGAGCAGTTCTTC. Protein sequence: CASRLGTVHNEQFF. The chain combines TRBV6-2 or TRBV6-3 with TRBJ2-1; D is perhaps TRBD1 or TRBD2 (5 bases each). CDR3 size: 14 residues. Trimming took off 6 bases at V and 5 bases at J, with 14 bases between the two ends. Germline V gene lookup returns CDR1 MNHEY and CDR2 SVGEGT.

V is TRBV5-5 and J is TRBJ2-2; 7 nucleotides line up with TRBD1. CDR1 and CDR2 from the germline V gene are SGHKS and YYEKEE (reference sequence). CDR3 size: 15 residues. Trimming took 4 bases from V and 7 from J; bases not matched to a gene: 10. The CDR3: CASSTNDRASGELFF. The CDR3 DNA sequence: TGTGCCAGCAGCACAAACGACAGGGCGAGCGGGGAGCTGTTTTTT.

CDR3 residues: CATYRGDYTF. The CDR3 nucleotides are TGTGCCACCTACAGGGGAGACTACACCTTC. The chain couples TRBV6-6 to TRBJ1-2; 7 bases agree with TRBD1. The germline gives CDR1 MNHNY, CDR2 SVGAGI (reference sequence). CDR3 size: 10 residues. The junction had 6 bases not matched to a gene; V was cut back by 10 bases and J by 10 bases.

This chain uses TRBV10-2 with TRBJ2-2; D gene ambiguous. Germline V gives CDR1 WSHSY, CDR2 SAAADI. V was pared by 5 bases and J by 6 bases, with 4 bases between. The CDR3 totals 11 residues. CDR3 coding DNA: TGCGCCAGCAGTATATCCGGGGAGCTGTTTTTT. Protein sequence: CASSISGELFF.

This clonotype occurred many times. This chain joins TRBV7-9 and TRBJ2-7; the match to TRBD1 covers 7 bases. This CDR3 comprises 15 residues. After removal of 3 bases from V and 3 bases from J, the junction contained 8 bases not matched to a gene. Germline CDR1 SEHNR, CDR2 FQNEAQ (reference sequence). In DNA form, the CDR3 reads TGTGCCAGCAGCTTGACAGGGCCACCTAACTACGAGCAGTACTTC. Translation: CASSLTGPPNYEQYF.

This clonotype was detected only a few times. The chain recombines TRBV6-1 with TRBJ2-3; TRBD2 matches at 9 bases. V shed 5 bases, J shed 7 bases, and the junction held 10 bases outside the gene matches. The CDR3 sequence is 15 residues long. Germline loops: CDR1 MNHNS, CDR2 SASEGT. CDR3 protein: CASSPSAGGVHTQYF. Here the CDR3 DNA reads TGTGCCAGCAGTCCCAGCGCGGGGGGGGTACATACGCAGTATTTT.